This T cell receptor beta chain appears in the sequencing data of a study of CD8+ T cells in alopecia areata. The CDR3 runs 14 residues. V lost 7 bases and J lost 0; bases outside the gene matches: 5. Germline lookup yields CDR1 LNHNV and CDR2 YYDKDF (reference sequence). RNA extraction and reverse transcription yielded cDNA as sequencing template. Sequenced by immunoSEQ multiplex PCR; TCRdb stores in-frame clones only, minus some. The sample lists about 160,000 clones; just over 65% were seen once. Noted treatment: oral pan-JAK inhibitor, 5-10 mg twice daily. The sequence derives from a human donor with alopecia areata. The rearrangement links TRBV15 to TRBJ2-7; 8 bases align to TRBD1. This sample comprised CD4+ T cells sorted from blood, obtained at week 4, from a patient treated with tofacitinib. CDR3 amino acids: CATNSQGASYEQYF. The DNA for the CDR3 is TGTGCCACCAACAGCCAGGGGGCCTCCTACGAGCAGTACTTC.